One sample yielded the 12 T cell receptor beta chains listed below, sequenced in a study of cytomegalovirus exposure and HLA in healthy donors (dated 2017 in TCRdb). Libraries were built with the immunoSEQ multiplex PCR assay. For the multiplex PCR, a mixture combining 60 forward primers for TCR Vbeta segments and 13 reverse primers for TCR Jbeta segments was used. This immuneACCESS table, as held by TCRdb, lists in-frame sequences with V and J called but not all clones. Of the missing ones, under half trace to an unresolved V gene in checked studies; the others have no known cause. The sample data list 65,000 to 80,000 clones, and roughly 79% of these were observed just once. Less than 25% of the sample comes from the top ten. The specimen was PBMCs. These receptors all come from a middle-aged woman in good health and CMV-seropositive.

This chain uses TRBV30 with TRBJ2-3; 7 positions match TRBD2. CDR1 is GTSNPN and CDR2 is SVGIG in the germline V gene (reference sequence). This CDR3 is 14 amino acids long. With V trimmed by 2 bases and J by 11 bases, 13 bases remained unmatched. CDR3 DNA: TGTGCCTGGAGTTATAGCGGGCCGGGATTGGAGCAGTATTTT. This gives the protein CAWSYSGPGLEQYF.

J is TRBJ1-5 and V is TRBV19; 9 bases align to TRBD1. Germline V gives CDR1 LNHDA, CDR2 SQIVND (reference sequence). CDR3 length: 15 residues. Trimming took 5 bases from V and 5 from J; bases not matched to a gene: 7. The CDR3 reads CASSSDRGNDQPQHF. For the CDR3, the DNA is TGTGCCAGTAGTTCGGACAGGGGTAATGATCAGCCCCAGCATTTT.

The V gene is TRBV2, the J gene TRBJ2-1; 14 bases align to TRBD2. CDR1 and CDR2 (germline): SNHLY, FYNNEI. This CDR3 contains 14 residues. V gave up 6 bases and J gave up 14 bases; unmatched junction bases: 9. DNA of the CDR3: TGTGCCAGCAGGGGGACTAGCGGGGGTTCGGGAGAGTTCTTC. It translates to CASRGTSGGSGEFF.

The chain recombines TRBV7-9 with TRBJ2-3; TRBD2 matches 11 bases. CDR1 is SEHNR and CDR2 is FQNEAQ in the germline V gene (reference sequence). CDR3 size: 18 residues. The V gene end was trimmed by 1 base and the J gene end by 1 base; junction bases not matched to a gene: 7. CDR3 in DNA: TGTGCCAGCAGCTTAGTGGTCACTAGCGGGAGAGGCACAGATACGCAGTATTTT. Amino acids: CASSLVVTSGRGTDTQYF. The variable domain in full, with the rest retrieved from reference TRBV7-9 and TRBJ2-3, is DTGVSQNPRHKITKRGQNVTFRCDPISEHNRLYWYRQTLGQGPEFLTYFQNEAQLEKSRLLSDRFSAERPKGSFSTLEIQRTEQGDSAMYLCASSLVVTSGRGTDTQYFGPGTRLTVL.

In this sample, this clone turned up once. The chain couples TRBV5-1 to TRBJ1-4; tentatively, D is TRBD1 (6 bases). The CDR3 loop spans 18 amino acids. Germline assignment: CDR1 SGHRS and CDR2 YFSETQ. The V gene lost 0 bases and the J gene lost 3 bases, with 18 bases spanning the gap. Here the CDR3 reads CASSLDPITGMPNEKLFF. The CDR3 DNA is TGCGCCAGCAGCTTGGACCCCATAACAGGGATGCCTAATGAAAAACTGTTTTTT.

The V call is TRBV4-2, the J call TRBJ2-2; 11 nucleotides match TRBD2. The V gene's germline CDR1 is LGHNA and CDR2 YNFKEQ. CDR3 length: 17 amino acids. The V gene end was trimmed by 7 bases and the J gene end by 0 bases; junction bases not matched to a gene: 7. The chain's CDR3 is CASTATSGDPNTGELFF. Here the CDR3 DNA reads TGTGCCAGCACCGCGACTAGCGGGGACCCGAACACCGGGGAGCTGTTTTTT.

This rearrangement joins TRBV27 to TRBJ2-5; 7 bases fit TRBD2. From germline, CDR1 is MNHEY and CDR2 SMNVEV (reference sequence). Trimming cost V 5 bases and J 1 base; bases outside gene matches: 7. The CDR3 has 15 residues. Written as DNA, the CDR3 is TGTGCCAGCAGTAAGGGAGGGCCAAGCCAAGAGACCCAGTACTTC. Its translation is CASSKGGPSQETQYF.

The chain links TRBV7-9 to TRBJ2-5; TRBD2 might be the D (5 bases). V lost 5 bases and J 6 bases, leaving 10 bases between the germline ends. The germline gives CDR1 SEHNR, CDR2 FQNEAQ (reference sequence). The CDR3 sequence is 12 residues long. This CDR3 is CASSLLGKTQYF. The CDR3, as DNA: TGTGCCAGCAGCCTACTCGGGAAGACCCAGTACTTC.

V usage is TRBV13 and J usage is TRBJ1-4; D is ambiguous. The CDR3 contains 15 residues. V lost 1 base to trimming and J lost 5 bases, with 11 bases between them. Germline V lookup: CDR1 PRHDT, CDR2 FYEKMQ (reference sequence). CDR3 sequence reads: CASSLARGGNEKLFF. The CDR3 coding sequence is TGTGCCAGCAGCTTAGCCCGAGGAGGAAATGAAAAACTGTTTTTT.

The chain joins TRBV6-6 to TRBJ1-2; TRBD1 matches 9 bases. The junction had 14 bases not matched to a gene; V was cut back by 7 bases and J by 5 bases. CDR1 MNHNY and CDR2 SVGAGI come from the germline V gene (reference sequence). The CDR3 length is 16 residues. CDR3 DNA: TGTGCCAGCAATCCGACAGGGGGTTCTCCCTGGTATGGCTACACCTTC. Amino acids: CASNPTGGSPWYGYTF.

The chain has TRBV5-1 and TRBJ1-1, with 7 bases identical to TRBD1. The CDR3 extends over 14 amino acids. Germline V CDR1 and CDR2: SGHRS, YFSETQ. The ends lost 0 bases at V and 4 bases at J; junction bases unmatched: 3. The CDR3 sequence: CASSLEGQLTEAFF. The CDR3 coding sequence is TGCGCCAGCAGCTTGGAGGGACAGCTCACTGAAGCTTTCTTT.

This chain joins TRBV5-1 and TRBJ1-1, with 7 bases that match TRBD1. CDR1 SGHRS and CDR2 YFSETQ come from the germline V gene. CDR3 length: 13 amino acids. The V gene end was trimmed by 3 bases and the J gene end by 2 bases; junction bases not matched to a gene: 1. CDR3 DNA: TGCGCCAGCAGCTGGGACAGTAACACTGAAGCTTTCTTT. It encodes CASSWDSNTEAFF.